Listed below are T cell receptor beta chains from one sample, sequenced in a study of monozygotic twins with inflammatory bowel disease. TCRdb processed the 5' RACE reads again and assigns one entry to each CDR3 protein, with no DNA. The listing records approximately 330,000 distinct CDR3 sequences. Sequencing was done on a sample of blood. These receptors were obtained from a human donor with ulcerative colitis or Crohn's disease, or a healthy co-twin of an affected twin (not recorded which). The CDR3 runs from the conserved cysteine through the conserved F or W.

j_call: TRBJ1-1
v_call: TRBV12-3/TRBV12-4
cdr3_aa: CASLTRPGQMNTEAFF

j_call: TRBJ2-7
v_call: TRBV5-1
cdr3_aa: CASMGEYEQYF

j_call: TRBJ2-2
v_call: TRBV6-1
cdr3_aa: CASHTGTSVNTGELFF

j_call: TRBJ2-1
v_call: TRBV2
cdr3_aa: CAGSPTSGRTNEQFF

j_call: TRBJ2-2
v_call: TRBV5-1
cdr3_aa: CASSASGTDTGELFF

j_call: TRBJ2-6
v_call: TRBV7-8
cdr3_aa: CASSLRLGASGANVLTF

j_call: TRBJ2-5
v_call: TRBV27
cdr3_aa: CASRGVGETQYF

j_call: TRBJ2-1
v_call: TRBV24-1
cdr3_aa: CATSDRRLAGNNEQFF

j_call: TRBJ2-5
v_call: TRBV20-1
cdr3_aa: CSAHGMGLAVQETQYF

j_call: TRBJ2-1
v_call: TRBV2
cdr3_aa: CASSTRSDRHYNEQFF

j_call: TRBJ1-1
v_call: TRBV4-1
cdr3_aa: CASSQAGRGGTEAFF

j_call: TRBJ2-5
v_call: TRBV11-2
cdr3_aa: CASSLDISGTQYF

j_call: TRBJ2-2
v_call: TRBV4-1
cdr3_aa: CASSQEGGTSAGELFF

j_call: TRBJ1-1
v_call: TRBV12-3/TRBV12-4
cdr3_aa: CASSPLGRSIAGAFF

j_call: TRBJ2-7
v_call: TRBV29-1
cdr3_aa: CSVPTSAPDEQYF

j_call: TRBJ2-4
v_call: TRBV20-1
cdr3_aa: CSAGSLGLAKNIQYF

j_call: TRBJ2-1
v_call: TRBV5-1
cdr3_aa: CASISVAGAYNEQFF

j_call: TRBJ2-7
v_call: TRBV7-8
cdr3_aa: CASSSKNAQYF

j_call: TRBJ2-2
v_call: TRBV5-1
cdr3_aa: CASSLERTDLTGELFF

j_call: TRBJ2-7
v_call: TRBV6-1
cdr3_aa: CASLLRGDSLYEQYF

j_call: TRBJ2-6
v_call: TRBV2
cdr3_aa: CASNLDRVAGANVLTF

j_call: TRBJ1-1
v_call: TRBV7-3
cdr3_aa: CASSLTLAGGEAFF

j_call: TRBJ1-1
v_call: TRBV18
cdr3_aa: CASSPGIGTEAFF

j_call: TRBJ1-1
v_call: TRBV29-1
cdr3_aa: CSGGGQLNTEAFF

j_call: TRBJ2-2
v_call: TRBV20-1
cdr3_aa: CSARLNTGELFF

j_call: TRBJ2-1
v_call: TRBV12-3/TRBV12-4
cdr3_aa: CASSPTSAGNNEQFF

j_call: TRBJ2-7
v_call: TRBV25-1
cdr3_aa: CASSFSGTPGEQYF

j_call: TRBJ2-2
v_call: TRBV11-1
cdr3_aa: CASSPPPRAVENTGELFF

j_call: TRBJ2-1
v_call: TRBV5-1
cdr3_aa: CASSLRGLAGVEQFF

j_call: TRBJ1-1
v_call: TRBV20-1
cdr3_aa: CSARAIWGPEAFF

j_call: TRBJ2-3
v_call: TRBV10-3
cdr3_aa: CAFSRGSADTQYF

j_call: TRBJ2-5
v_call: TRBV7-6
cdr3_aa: CASSLALGRKAETQYF

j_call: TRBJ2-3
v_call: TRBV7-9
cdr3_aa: CASTSGLTDTQYF

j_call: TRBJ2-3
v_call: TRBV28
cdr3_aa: CASMRAGLDTQYF

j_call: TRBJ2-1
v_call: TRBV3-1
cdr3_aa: CASSQLGGRANEQFF

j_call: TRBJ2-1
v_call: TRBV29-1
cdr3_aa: CSVEDLPPTSGRAEQFF

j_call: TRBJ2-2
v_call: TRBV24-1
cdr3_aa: CATSDWGTGELFF